This T cell receptor beta chain was found in a study of shared clonotypes between healthy human individuals. The wider study: The study enrolled two women and a few men aged 18 to 49.

CD45RO-negative, CCR7-positively selected cells formed the naive CD8 fraction, excluding terminally differentiated effector memory CD45RA+ cells. The germline V gene encodes CDR1 MNHEY and CDR2 SMNVEV (reference sequence). The V end lost 5 bases, the J end lost 6 bases, and 10 bases lay between the germline ends. The CDR3 loop spans 13 amino acids. The data were produced by immunoSEQ multiplex PCR, yet TCRdb's version contains in-frame clones alone and is incomplete. This sample carries approximately 600,000 clones, roughly 96% of them seen once, and the ten largest clones take around 0.12%. The clonotype originates from a woman in her thirties in good health. The rearrangement joins TRBV27 to TRBJ2-2; D is undetermined. The material sequenced was naive CD8+ T cells sorted from blood. The DNA of the CDR3 is TGTGCCAGCAGTATGCTTTGGCCCGGGGAGCTGTTTTTT. Its protein is CASSMLWPGELFF.